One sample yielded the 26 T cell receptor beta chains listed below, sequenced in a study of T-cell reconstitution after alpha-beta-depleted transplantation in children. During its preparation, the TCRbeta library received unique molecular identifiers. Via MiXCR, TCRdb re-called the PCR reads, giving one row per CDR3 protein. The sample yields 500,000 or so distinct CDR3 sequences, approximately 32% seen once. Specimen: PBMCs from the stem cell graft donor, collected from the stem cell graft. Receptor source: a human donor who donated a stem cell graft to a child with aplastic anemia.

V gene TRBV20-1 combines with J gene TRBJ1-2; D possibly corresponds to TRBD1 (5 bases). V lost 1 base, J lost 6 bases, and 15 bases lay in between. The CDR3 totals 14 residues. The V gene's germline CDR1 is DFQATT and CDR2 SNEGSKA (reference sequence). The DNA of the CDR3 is TGCAGTGCTAGAGTTCATGGGGGAAAGGATGGCTACACCTTC. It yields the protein CSARVHGGKDGYTF.

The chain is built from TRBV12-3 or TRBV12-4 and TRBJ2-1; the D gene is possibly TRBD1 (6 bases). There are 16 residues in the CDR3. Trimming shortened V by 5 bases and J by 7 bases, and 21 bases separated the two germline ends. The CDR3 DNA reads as TGTGCCAGCAGTGTCCCGGACAGCTATAGGGTGAATGAGCAGTTCTTC. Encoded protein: CASSVPDSYRVNEQFF.

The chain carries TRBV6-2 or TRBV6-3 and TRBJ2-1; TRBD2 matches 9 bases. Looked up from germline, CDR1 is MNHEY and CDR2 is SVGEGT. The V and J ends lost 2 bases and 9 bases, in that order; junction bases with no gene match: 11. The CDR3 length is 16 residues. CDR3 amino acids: CASSYPSVLAGTEQFF. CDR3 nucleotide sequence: TGTGCCAGCAGTTACCCTTCTGTGCTAGCGGGAACTGAGCAGTTCTTC.

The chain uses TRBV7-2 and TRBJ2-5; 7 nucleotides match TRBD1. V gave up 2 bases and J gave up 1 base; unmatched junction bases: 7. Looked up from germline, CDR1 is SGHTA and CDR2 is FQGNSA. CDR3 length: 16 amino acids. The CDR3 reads CASSLLGQTVQETQYF. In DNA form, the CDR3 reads TGTGCCAGCAGCTTACTGGGACAGACGGTCCAAGAGACCCAGTACTTC.

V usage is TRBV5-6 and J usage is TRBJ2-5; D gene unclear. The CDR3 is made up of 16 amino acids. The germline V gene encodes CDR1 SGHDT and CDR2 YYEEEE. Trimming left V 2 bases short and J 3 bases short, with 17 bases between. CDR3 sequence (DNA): TGTGCCAGCAGCTTACGCAAGTTGATACGGGAAGAGACCCAGTACTTC. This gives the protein CASSLRKLIREETQYF.

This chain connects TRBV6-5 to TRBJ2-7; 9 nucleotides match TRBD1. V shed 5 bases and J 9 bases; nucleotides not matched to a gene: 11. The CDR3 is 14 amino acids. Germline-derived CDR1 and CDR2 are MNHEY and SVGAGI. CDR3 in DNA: TGTGCCAGCAGTATACCGGACAGGGGTTTGGTGCAGTACTTC. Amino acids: CASSIPDRGLVQYF.

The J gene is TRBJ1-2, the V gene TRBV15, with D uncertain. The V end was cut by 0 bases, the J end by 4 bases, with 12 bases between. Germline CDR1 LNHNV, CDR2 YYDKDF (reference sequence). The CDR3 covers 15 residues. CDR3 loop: CATSRDNSRLYGYTF. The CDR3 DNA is TGTGCCACCAGCAGAGATAATAGCAGGCTCTATGGCTACACCTTC.

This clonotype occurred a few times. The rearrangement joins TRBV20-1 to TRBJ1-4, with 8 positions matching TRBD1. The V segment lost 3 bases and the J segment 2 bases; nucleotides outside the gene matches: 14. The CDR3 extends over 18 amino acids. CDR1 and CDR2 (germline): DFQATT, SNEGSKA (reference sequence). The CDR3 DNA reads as TGCAGTGCTAGTGACCTCGGGACAGGATGGAGGACTAATGAAAAACTGTTTTTT. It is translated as CSASDLGTGWRTNEKLFF.

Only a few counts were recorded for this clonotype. As DNA, the CDR3 is TGTGCCAGCAGTATCAGCCAGTACGAAGCTTTCTTT. As protein: CASSISQYEAFF. The genes are TRBV6-2 or TRBV6-3 and TRBJ1-1; D is ambiguous. CDR3 size: 12 residues. Germline CDR1 and CDR2: MNHEY and SVGEGT. Trimming took off 5 bases at V and 8 bases at J, with 12 bases between the two ends.

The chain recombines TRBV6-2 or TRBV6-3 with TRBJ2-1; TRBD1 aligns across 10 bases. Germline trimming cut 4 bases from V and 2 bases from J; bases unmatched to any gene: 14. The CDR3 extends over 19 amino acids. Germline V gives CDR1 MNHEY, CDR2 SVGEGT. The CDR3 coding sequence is TGTGCCAGCAGTTTCTCCGTCTCCGGGACAGGGGTGGCCTACAATGAGCAGTTCTTC. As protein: CASSFSVSGTGVAYNEQFF.

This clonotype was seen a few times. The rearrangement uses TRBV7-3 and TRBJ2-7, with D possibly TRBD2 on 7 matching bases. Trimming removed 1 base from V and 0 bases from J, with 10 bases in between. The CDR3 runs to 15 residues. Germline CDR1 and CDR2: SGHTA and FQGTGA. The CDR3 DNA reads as TGTGCCAGCAGCTTAATGGGGGGGCCCTCCTACGAGCAGTACTTC. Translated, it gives CASSLMGGPSYEQYF.

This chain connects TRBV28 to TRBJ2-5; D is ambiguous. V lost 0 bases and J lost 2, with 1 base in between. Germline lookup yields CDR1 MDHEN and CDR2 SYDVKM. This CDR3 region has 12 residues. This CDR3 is CASSLWQETQYF. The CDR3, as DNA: TGTGCCAGCAGTTTATGGCAAGAGACCCAGTACTTC.

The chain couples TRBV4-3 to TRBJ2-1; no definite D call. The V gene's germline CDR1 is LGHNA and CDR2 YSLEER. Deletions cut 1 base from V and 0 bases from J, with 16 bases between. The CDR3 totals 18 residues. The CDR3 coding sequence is TGCGCCAGCAGCCAAGGTCCCAGTTATTTTAGCTCCTACAATGAGCAGTTCTTC. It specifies CASSQGPSYFSSYNEQFF.

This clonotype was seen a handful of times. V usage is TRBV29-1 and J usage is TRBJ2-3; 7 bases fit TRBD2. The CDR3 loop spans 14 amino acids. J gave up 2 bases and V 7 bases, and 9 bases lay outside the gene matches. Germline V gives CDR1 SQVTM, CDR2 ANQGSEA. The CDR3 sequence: CSGATGLNTDTQYF. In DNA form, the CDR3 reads TGCAGCGGGGCAACGGGACTAAACACAGATACGCAGTATTTT.

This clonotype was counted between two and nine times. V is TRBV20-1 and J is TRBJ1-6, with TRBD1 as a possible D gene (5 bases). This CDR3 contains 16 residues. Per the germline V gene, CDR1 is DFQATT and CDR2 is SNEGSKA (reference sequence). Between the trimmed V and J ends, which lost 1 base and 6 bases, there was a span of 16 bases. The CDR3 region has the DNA TGCAGTGCTAGAGGGGACCGCATTGGGGTTAATTCACCCCTCCACTTT. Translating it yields CSARGDRIGVNSPLHF.

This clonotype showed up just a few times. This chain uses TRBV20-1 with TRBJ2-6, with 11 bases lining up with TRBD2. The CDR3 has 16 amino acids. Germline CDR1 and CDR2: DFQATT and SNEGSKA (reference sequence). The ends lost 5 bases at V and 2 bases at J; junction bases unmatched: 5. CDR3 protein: CSALLAGVTGANVLTF. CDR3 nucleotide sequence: TGCAGTGCTTTACTAGCGGGAGTTACTGGGGCCAACGTCCTGACTTTC.

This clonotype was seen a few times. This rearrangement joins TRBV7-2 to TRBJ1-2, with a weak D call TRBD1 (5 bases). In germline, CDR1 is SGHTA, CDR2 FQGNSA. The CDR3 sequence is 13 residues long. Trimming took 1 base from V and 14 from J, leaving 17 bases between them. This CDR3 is CASSLVGQTAWTF. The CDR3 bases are TGTGCCAGCAGCTTAGTAGGCCAGACAGCTTGGACCTTC.

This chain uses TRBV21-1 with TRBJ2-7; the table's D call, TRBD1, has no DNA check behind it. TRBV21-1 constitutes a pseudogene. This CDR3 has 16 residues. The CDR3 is CASSNLRVMVSYEQYV. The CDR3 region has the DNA TGTGCCAGCAGCAATCTCAGGGTTATGGTTAGCTACGAGCAGTACGTC.

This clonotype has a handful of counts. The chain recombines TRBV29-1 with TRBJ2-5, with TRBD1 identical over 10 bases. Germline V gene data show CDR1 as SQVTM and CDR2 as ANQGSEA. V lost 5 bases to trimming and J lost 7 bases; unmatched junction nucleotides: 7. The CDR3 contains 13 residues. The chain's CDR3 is CSVKGQGVGTQYF. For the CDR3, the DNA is TGCAGCGTTAAAGGACAGGGGGTCGGGACCCAGTACTTC. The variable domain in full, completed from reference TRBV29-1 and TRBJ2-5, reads SAVISQKPSRDICQRGTSLTIQCQVDSQVTMMFWYRQQPGQSLTLIATANQGSEATYESGFVIDKFPISRPNLTFSTLTVSNMSPEDSSIYLCSVKGQGVGTQYFGPGTRLLVL.

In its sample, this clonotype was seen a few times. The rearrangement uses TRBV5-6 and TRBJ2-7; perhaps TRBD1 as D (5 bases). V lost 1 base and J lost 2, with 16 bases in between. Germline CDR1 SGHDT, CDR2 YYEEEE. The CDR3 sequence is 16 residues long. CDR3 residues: CASSLRAPTATYEQYV. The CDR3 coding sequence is TGTGCCAGCAGCTTGCGGGCCCCGACAGCTACCTACGAGCAGTACGTC.

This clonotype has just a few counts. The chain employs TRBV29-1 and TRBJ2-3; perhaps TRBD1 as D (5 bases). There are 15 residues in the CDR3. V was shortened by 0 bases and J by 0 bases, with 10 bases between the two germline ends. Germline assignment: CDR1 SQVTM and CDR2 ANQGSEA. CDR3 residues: CSVEDQGKSTDTQYF. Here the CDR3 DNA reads TGCAGCGTTGAAGATCAGGGAAAGAGCACAGATACGCAGTATTTT.

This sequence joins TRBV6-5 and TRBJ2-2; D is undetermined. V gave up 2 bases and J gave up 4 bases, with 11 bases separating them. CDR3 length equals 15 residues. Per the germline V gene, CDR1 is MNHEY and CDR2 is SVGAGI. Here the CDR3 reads CASSYTSSGTGELFF. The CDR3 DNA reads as TGTGCCAGCAGTTACACTTCCTCGGGCACCGGGGAGCTGTTTTTT.

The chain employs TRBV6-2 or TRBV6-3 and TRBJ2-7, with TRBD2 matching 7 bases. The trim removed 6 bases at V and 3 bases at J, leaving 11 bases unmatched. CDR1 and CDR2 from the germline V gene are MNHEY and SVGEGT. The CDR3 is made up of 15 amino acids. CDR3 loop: CASSRRYGGDYEQYV. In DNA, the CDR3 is TGTGCCAGCAGCCGAAGGTATGGGGGGGACTACGAGCAGTACGTC.

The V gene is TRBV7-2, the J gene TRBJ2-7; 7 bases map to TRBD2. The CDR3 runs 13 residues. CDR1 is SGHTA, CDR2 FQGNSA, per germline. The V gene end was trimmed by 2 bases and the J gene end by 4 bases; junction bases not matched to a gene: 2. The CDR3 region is CASSLRTSYEQYF. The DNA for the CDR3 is TGTGCCAGCAGCTTACGGACTAGTTACGAGCAGTACTTC. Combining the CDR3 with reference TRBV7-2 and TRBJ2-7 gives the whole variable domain GAGVSQSPSNKVTEKGKDVELRCDPISGHTALYWYRQSLGQGLEFLIYFQGNSAPDKSGLPSDRFSAERTGGSVSTLTIQRTQQEDSAVYLCASSLRTSYEQYFGPGTRLTVT.

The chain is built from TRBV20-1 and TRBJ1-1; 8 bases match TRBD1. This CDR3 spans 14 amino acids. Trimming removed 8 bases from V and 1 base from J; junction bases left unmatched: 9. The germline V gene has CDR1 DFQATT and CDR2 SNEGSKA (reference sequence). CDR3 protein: CSPQGDRRNTEAFF. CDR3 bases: TGCAGTCCACAGGGGGACAGACGGAACACTGAAGCTTTCTTT.

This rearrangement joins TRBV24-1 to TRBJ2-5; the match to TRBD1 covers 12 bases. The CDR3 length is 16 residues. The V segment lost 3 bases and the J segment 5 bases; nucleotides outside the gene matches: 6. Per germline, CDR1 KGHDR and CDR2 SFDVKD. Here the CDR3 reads CATSDGTGGEEETQYF. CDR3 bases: TGTGCCACCAGTGATGGGACAGGGGGCGAGGAGGAGACCCAGTACTTC.